Each of the 29 T cell receptor beta chains below was sequenced from the same sample in a study of tumor-infiltrating lymphocytes in primary liver carcinoma. Without any cell sorting, about 19-30 mg of bulk tissue yielded co-extracted RNA and DNA. The authors made TCR beta cDNA from roughly 480 ng total RNA with a constant-region primer. Sequencing libraries for TCR beta derived from three nested multiplex PCR rounds that used slightly modified ARM-PCR. Researchers ran the first two PCR rounds for 9 to 10 cycles each with TRBV1-TRBV30 forward primers and a C-beta reverse primer. Using its own MiXCR run on the multiplex PCR reads, TCRdb lists one record per CDR3 protein. The table shows 95,000 to 150,000 distinct CDR3 sequences, with around 60% occurring only once. Sequenced input: liver tumor tissue from sampling region 3. The subset was: tumor region T3, left-lateral pole. The receptors were gathered from a woman aged 55-69 years with primary liver carcinoma and hepatitis B virus infection.

With regard to this clonotype: At one boundary the junction diverges from the germline segment, which might be a read error. The rearrangement links TRBV4-1 to TRBJ2-7, with 7 bases identical to TRBD2. CDR1 MGHRA and CDR2 YSYEKL come from the germline V gene. The CDR3 covers 14 residues. CDR3 in amino acids: CASNQEGRDYQRYF. The CDR3 nucleotides are TGCGCCAGCAACCAAGAAGGTCGGGACTACCAGCGGTACTTC.

V usage is TRBV6-1 and J usage is TRBJ2-1; 9 positions agree with TRBD2. Germline CDR1 reads MNHNS; CDR2 reads SASEGT. CDR3 length: 14 residues. Losses at the gene ends were 10 bases for V and 2 bases for J; bases not matched to a gene: 6. The CDR3 is CAIISGSPYNEQFF. The CDR3, as DNA: TGTGCCATCATTAGCGGGAGCCCCTACAATGAGCAGTTCTTC.

Concerning this clonotype itself: A junction boundary mismatches the germline segment, possibly from a read error. This rearrangement joins TRBV11-3 to TRBJ1-2; D not resolved. Germline CDR1 reads SGHNT; CDR2 reads YENEEA. The CDR3 contains 13 residues. The CDR3 sequence: CACSPDLNYGYTF. CDR3 nucleotides: TGTGCCTGCAGCCCAGACCTTAACTATGGCTACACCTTC.

For this clonotype: Being one base from a much bigger clone, this may be a read error. The chain has TRBV29-1 and TRBJ1-2; TRBD1 agrees at 12 bases. With 7 bases clipped from V and 9 bases from J, the junction kept 9 bases outside the gene matches. Germline CDR1 and CDR2: SQVTM and ANQGSEA. CDR3 size: 13 residues. This CDR3 reads CSGGDRGPARYTF. CDR3 bases: TGCAGCGGCGGGGACAGGGGGCCTGCTCGCTACACCTTC.

This chain uses TRBV5-1 with TRBJ2-7; D may be TRBD2 (6 bases). Germline V gives CDR1 SGHRS, CDR2 YFSETQ. The V end lost 6 bases, the J end lost 7 bases, and 14 bases lay between the germline ends. This CDR3 has 12 residues. The CDR3 nucleotides read TGCGCCAGCAACTCCCTGGCGGGAGAGCAGTACTTC. Its translation is CASNSLAGEQYF.

The CDR3 reads CSVATGVIAFF. The CDR3 DNA sequence: TGCAGCGTAGCCACCGGTGTTATCGCTTTCTTT. The V call is TRBV29-1, the J call TRBJ1-1, with D unclear. Trimming took 6 bases from V and 11 from J, leaving 16 bases between them. The germline gives CDR1 SQVTM, CDR2 ANQGSEA. The CDR3 length is 11 residues.

The sample holds one count of this clonotype. The CDR3 does not end in the conserved phenylalanine or tryptophan, so this is likely a read error. V and J are TRBV28 and TRBJ2-7; 13 bases map to TRBD2. Germline assignment: CDR1 MDHEN and CDR2 SYDVKM. CDR3 length equals 15 residues. The ends lost 6 bases at V and 7 bases at J; junction bases unmatched: 9. This CDR3 is CASRETSGRPLEQYL. Written as DNA, the CDR3 is TGTGCCAGCAGGGAGACTAGCGGGAGGCCCCTAGAGCAGTACTTA.

V and J are TRBV7-8 and TRBJ2-3; 9 bases are a match to TRBD2. After removal of 5 bases from V and 2 bases from J, the junction contained 26 bases not matched to a gene. The V gene's germline CDR1 is SGHVS and CDR2 FQNEAQ. The CDR3 spans 22 residues. The DNA for the CDR3 is TGTGCCAGCAGCCCCCCCCGTAGCGGGAGTCGCCTCTCACTGACGTTCACAGATACGCAGTATTTT. Translating it yields CASSPPRSGSRLSLTFTDTQYF.

This clonotype was counted ten times or more. As DNA, the CDR3 is TGTGCCAGCAGTTTAGCGGGTGGGGAGCCCCAGCATTTT. This sequence encodes CASSLAGGEPQHF. V gene TRBV12-3 or TRBV12-4 combines with J gene TRBJ1-5; D is ambiguous. This CDR3 spans 13 amino acids. V dropped 0 bases and J dropped 8 bases, with 8 bases sitting between them.

By share, this clonotype counts as medium-sized. V is TRBV11-1 and J is TRBJ2-1; tentative D call: TRBD1 (6 bases). V shed 2 bases and J shed 0 bases, with 11 bases lying between them. The CDR3 has 16 residues. CDR1 and CDR2 (germline): SGHAT, FQDESV (reference sequence). The CDR3 DNA sequence: TGTGCCAGCAGCTTAAGGGGGACATACTCCTACAATGAGCAGTTCTTC. It encodes CASSLRGTYSYNEQFF.

This clonotype was recorded many times. As DNA, the CDR3 is TGTGCCAGTTCCTTAACTAGCGGCTACAATGAGCAGTTCTTC. It translates to CASSLTSGYNEQFF. The chain recombines TRBV6-1 with TRBJ2-1; 8 bases are shared with TRBD2. V shed 9 bases and J 3 bases; nucleotides not matched to a gene: 7. CDR3 length: 14 amino acids. Germline V gene data show CDR1 as MNHNS and CDR2 as SASEGT.

This rearrangement joins TRBV10-3 to TRBJ2-3; 9 positions agree with TRBD2. Germline values: CDR1 ENHRY, CDR2 SYGVKD. V gave up 6 bases and J gave up 6 bases; unmatched junction bases: 10. The CDR3 spans 15 residues. The CDR3 DNA reads as TGTGCCATCAGATCGGGACTAGCACCGGGGGATACGCAGTATTTT. Amino acids: CAIRSGLAPGDTQYF.

About this clonotype: This could be a read error, since a much larger clone is one nucleotide away. J is TRBJ1-3 and V is TRBV7-8; D gene uncertain. CDR3 size: 15 residues. In germline, CDR1 is SGHVS, CDR2 FQNEAQ. This chain's CDR3 is CVSSRTSSSGNTIYF. The CDR3 DNA follows: TGTGTCAGCAGCCGGACGTCCAGCTCTGGAAACACCATATATTTT.

This clonotype was counted once. The chain joins TRBV6-1 to TRBJ2-7, with D possibly TRBD1 on 6 matching bases. V was trimmed by 8 bases and J by 3 bases, leaving 14 bases between them. Germline CDR1 reads MNHNS; CDR2 reads SASEGT. This CDR3 spans 13 amino acids. The CDR3 protein is CASGMDRLYEQYF. The CDR3 DNA is TGTGCCAGCGGGATGGACAGACTCTACGAGCAGTACTTC.

Concerning this clonotype itself: One end of the junction does not line up with germline, which may come from a read error. V and J are TRBV11-3 and TRBJ1-1; the D is unclear. The CDR3 contains 13 residues. The germline CDR1 and CDR2 sequences are SGHNT and YENEEA. CDR3 bases: TGTACCAGCGGCCGACCTGACCTACCTGAAGCTTTCTTT. Its protein is CTSGRPDLPEAFF. The variable domain in full, with the rest retrieved from reference TRBV11-3 and TRBJ1-1, is EAGVVQSPRYKIIEKKQPVAFWCNPISGHNTLYWYLQNLGQGPELLIRYENEEAVDDSQLPKDRFSAERLKGVDSTLKIQPAELGDSAVYLCTSGRPDLPEAFFGQGTRLTVV.

On this clonotype itself: The junction does not match germline at one end; this may be a read error. The gene calls are TRBV11-3 and TRBJ2-3; D not certain. The CDR3 length is 14 residues. CDR1 and CDR2 (germline): SGHNT, YENEEA. CDR3 nucleotides: TGTGCCAGCAGCCCCGGGTTACCCACAGATACGCGGTATTTT. Translation: CASSPGLPTDTRYF.

As to this clonotype: The conserved phenylalanine or tryptophan normally closing the CDR3 is absent here, so this likely arose from a read error. The DNA is omitted, as the CDR3 cannot be located on it reliably, and the CDR3 follows TCRdb's listing. The chain links TRBV5-4 to TRBJ2-5; the table's D call, TRBD1, has no DNA check behind it. With termini counted, the CDR3 has 15 amino acids. Germline V gene sequence: CDR1 SGHNT, CDR2 YYREEE (reference sequence). CDR3 protein: CASSLARDRQETQYS.

Comment on this clonotype: A read error may be the cause here, since a much bigger clone is one base away. V and J are TRBV10-2 and TRBJ1-1; D remains ambiguous. Germline V lookup: CDR1 WSHSY, CDR2 SAAADI. The V and J ends lost 2 bases and 7 bases respectively, with 11 bases between them. The CDR3 spans 13 residues. In DNA form, the CDR3 reads TGCGCCAGCAGTGAGGGACGGCATATTGAAGCTTTCTTT. Translating gives CASSEGRHIEAFF.

V is TRBV5-1 and J is TRBJ1-6; D is uncertain. V lost 2 bases and J 4 bases, leaving 13 bases between the germline ends. This CDR3 has 16 residues. CDR1 and CDR2 (germline): SGHRS, YFSETQ. In DNA, the CDR3 is TGCGCCAGCAGCTTTTCCCCAAAAGGGTATAATTCACCCCTCCACTTT. It is translated as CASSFSPKGYNSPLHF.

This sequence joins TRBV29-1 and TRBJ1-4; 9 bases match TRBD1. V gave up 6 bases and J gave up 6 bases; unmatched junction bases: 5. Germline assignment: CDR1 SQVTM and CDR2 ANQGSEA. The CDR3 length is 13 residues. CDR3 in DNA: TGCAGCGTGGGGACAGGGTGCGATGAAAAACTGTTTTTT. The encoded protein is CSVGTGCDEKLFF.

The table lists this clonotype with a count of one. With a much larger clone just one base away, this may be a read error. The chain couples TRBV6-1 to TRBJ2-7, with D possibly called TRBD1 or TRBD2 (5 bases each). Germline V gives CDR1 MNHNS, CDR2 SASEGT. This CDR3 has 13 amino acids. The DNA for the CDR3 is TGTGCCAGAAGTGAACCCCCGGGACACGAGCAGTACTTC. It is translated as CARSEPPGHEQYF.

The chain recombines TRBV6-1 with TRBJ2-4, with 8 bases identical to TRBD1. Germline CDR1 and CDR2: MNHNS and SASEGT. J was trimmed by 12 bases and V by 4 bases; bases with no gene match: 11. The CDR3 contains 14 residues. The CDR3 here is CASSVDRVSGAQYF. CDR3 DNA sequence: TGTGCCAGCAGTGTGGACAGGGTTTCTGGCGCTCAGTACTTC.

Regarding this clonotype: This CDR3 fails to terminate in the conserved phenylalanine or tryptophan, so it likely reflects a read error. The DNA is omitted, as the CDR3 cannot be located on it reliably, and the CDR3 follows TCRdb's listing. J is TRBJ1-5 and V is TRBV10-3; TRBD1 was called by the table and not checked on the DNA. Germline CDR1 is ENHRY and CDR2 is SYGVKD. Including both end residues, the CDR3 is 14 amino acids long. The CDR3 protein is CAISPTGNNQPQRS.

Of note for this clonotype: Being one base from a much bigger clone, this may be a read error. This chain connects TRBV5-1 to TRBJ2-3; a weak D match, TRBD1 (5 bases). CDR3 length equals 13 residues. Germline CDR1 SGHRS, CDR2 YFSETQ. CDR3 sequence reads: CASSLVQTDTQFF. In nucleotides, the CDR3 is TGCGCCAGCAGCTTGGTCCAGACAGATACGCAGTTTTTT.

Worth noting for this clonotype: A read error may be the cause here, since a much bigger clone is one base away. J is TRBJ2-3 and V is TRBV5-1; perhaps TRBD1 as D (5 bases). This CDR3 region has 14 residues. Germline CDR1 and CDR2: SGHRS and YFSETQ. CDR3 loop: CVSSRNRPTDTQYF. The CDR3 region has the DNA TGCGTCAGCAGCCGAAACAGGCCCACAGATACGCAGTATTTT.

This chain uses TRBV11-2 with TRBJ1-2; possibly TRBD1 for D (5 bases). V was shortened by 5 bases and J by 3 bases, with 19 bases between the two germline ends. Looked up from germline, CDR1 is SGHAT and CDR2 is FQNNGV. The CDR3 length is 16 residues. The CDR3 reads CASSLGTPEGYYGYTF. For the CDR3, the DNA is TGTGCCAGCAGCCTCGGGACGCCTGAGGGGTACTATGGCTACACCTTC.

A note on this clonotype: The junction departs from germline at one end; a sequencing error may be responsible. The V gene is TRBV11-2, the J gene TRBJ2-5, with 9 bases aligning to TRBD2. The CDR3 has 16 residues. Germline V gene lookup returns CDR1 SGHAT and CDR2 FQNNGV. For the CDR3, the DNA is TGTGCCAGTAGCTACTCACGTGGTAGCGGGAGAGAGACCCAGCACTTC. It translates to CASSYSRGSGRETQHF.

The chain is built from TRBV11-3 and TRBJ2-4, with 10 nucleotides matching TRBD2. There are 14 residues in the CDR3. Looked up from germline, CDR1 is SGHNT and CDR2 is YENEEA. Trimming cost V 2 bases and J 9 bases; bases outside gene matches: 4. The CDR3 nucleotides read TGTGCCAGCAGCTTAACTAGCGGGGCAAGCATTCAGTACTTC. Amino acids: CASSLTSGASIQYF.

The chain joins TRBV11-2 to TRBJ2-3; possible D gene TRBD2, 6 bases. V gave up 9 bases and J gave up 1 base, with 17 bases separating them. CDR3 length: 15 amino acids. The germline CDR1 and CDR2 sequences are SGHAT and FQNNGV. CDR3 nucleotide sequence: TGTGCCAGGAGACTAGAAGCGAGAGGCACAGATACGCAGTATTTT. Protein: CARRLEARGTDTQYF. The whole variable domain, remainder taken from reference TRBV11-2 and TRBJ2-3, is EAGVAQSPRYKIIEKRQSVAFWCNPISGHATLYWYQQILGQGPKLLIQFQNNGVVDDSQLPKDRFSAERLKGVDSTLKIQPAKLEDSAVYLCARRLEARGTDTQYFGPGTRLTVL.